This passage covers 9 T cell receptor beta chains from one sample sequenced in a study of blood T cell repertoires in COVID-19. Libraries were prepared by immunoSEQ multiplex PCR; TCRdb keeps only in-frame clonotypes and omits some of them. The table has tens of thousands of clones, 89% seen once. The sequenced material came from peripheral blood. These receptors came from a man aged 55 to 70 with active COVID-19.

The rearrangement joins TRBV15 to TRBJ2-3, with 9 bases identical to TRBD2. The CDR3 is 18 amino acids. V shed 5 bases and J 2 bases; nucleotides not matched to a gene: 14. Germline CDR1 LNHNV, CDR2 YYDKDF (reference sequence). In DNA, the CDR3 is TGTGCCACCAGCTTCCCGGGCGGACTAGCGTTCGACACAGATACGCAGTATTTT. Amino acid sequence: CATSFPGGLAFDTDTQYF. Full variable domain (outside the CDR3, taken from reference TRBV15 and TRBJ2-3): DAMVIQNPRYQVTQFGKPVTLSCSQTLNHNVMYWYQQKSSQAPKLLFHYYDKDFNNEADTPDNFQSRRPNTSFCFLDIRSPGLGDTAMYLCATSFPGGLAFDTDTQYFGPGTRLTVL.

This chain links TRBV5-4 with TRBJ2-3; D perhaps matches TRBD1 (6 bases). The CDR3 is 16 residues long. Germline V lookup: CDR1 SGHNT, CDR2 YYREEE (reference sequence). V was shortened by 4 bases and J by 2 bases, with 17 bases between the two germline ends. The CDR3 here is CASSEGGRAVTDTQYF. CDR3 nucleotides: TGTGCCAGCAGCGAAGGGGGTAGGGCTGTCACAGATACGCAGTATTTT. The entire variable domain, with the rest obtained from reference TRBV5-4 and TRBJ2-3, is as follows: ETGVTQSPTHLIKTRGQQVTLRCSSQSGHNTVSWYQQALGQGPQFIFQYYREEENGRGNFPPRFSGLQFPNYSSELNVNALELDDSALYLCASSEGGRAVTDTQYFGPGTRLTVL.

The gene calls are TRBV20-1 and TRBJ2-3, with D perhaps TRBD2 (6 bases). The CDR3 extends over 15 amino acids. V lost 3 bases to trimming and J lost 2 bases, with 15 bases between them. In germline, CDR1 is DFQATT, CDR2 SNEGSKA (reference sequence). The CDR3 DNA reads as TGCAGTGCTAGTTCGCAGGGAGGAAACACAGATACGCAGTATTTT. The encoded protein is CSASSQGGNTDTQYF.

This clone has more than one count but fewer than ten. DNA of the CDR3: TGTGCCAGCAGCTTTGCAGCGGGAGGTGAGCAGTTCTTC. This codes for CASSFAAGGEQFF. The rearrangement uses TRBV13 and TRBJ2-1; 9 bases match TRBD2. This CDR3 has 13 residues. Per germline, CDR1 PRHDT and CDR2 FYEKMQ (reference sequence). V lost 3 bases, J lost 9 bases, and 3 bases stayed unmatched.

The rearrangement uses TRBV14 and TRBJ2-1; D not certain. With 1 base removed from V and 8 bases from J, the gap between germline ends came to 12 bases. The length of the CDR3 is 14 residues. Germline V gene lookup returns CDR1 SGHDN and CDR2 FVKESK. Here the CDR3 reads CASSQGKGVYEQFF. The CDR3, as DNA: TGTGCCAGCAGCCAAGGGAAAGGAGTATATGAGCAGTTCTTC. Supplemented by reference TRBV14 and TRBJ2-1, the full variable domain reads EAGVTQFPSHSVIEKGQTVTLRCDPISGHDNLYWYRRVMGKEIKFLLHFVKESKQDESGMPNNRFLAERTGGTYSTLKVQPAELEDSGVYFCASSQGKGVYEQFFGPGTRLTVL.

The CDR3 loop reads CASSHGAWRSTDTQYF. The CDR3 DNA reads TGTGCCAGCAGCCATGGGGCCTGGCGGTCCACAGATACGCAGTATTTT. This chain connects TRBV3-1 (or the pseudogene TRBV3-2) to TRBJ2-3; possible D gene TRBD1, 5 bases. The CDR3 is 16 residues long. V lost 3 bases to trimming and J lost 2 bases, with 15 bases between them. Germline CDR1 reads LGHDT; CDR2 reads YNNKEL (reference sequence).

The chain employs TRBV4-2 and TRBJ2-7; TRBD1 matches at 8 bases. Unmatched junction bases numbered 6, after V lost 0 bases and J lost 5 bases. Germline CDR1 is LGHNA and CDR2 is YNFKEQ. The CDR3 has 15 amino acids. The CDR3 loop is CASSQEYGQGDEQYF. Written as DNA, the CDR3 is TGTGCCAGCAGCCAAGAATACGGACAGGGAGACGAGCAGTACTTC.

This chain links TRBV3-1 (or the pseudogene TRBV3-2) with TRBJ1-3, with D maybe TRBD1 (5 bases). CDR1 LGHDT and CDR2 YNNKEL come from the germline V gene (reference sequence). The CDR3 sequence is 15 residues long. V lost 0 bases, J lost 6 bases, and 12 bases lay in between. For the CDR3, the DNA is TGTGCCAGCAGCCAAGATCTAATAGGGGTAAACACCATATATTTT. Amino acid sequence: CASSQDLIGVNTIYF.

V gene TRBV28 combines with J gene TRBJ2-1; D is perhaps TRBD1 (5 bases). CDR3 length equals 15 residues. Germline V gene lookup returns CDR1 MDHEN and CDR2 SYDVKM. Trimming left V 6 bases short and J 2 bases short, with 14 bases between. The CDR3 coding sequence is TGTGCCAGCAGACAGGAGCCCCGGACCTACAATGAGCAGTTCTTC. Translated: CASRQEPRTYNEQFF.